The entry that follows covers one T cell receptor (beta chain) sequence. What it binds is unknown. TRB cDNA was prepared as libraries by UMI-labeled 5' RACE. Reprocessing the 5' RACE reads, TCRdb reports a single entry for every CDR3 protein and omits DNA. Recorded for this sample: over 70,000 distinct CDR3 sequences. Subsets of CD8+ T cells were each sorted in triplicate at 300,000 or so cells apiece. The sample belongs to a study of CXCR3-negative and CXCR3-positive naive CD8 T cells. This CDR3 comprises 12 residues. Germline CDR1 SGHDT, CDR2 YYEEEE. Study-wide findings and caveats: Similarly elevated diversity marked both naive subsets, with memory CD8+ cells showing far lower diversity. For the naive subsets, surface CD5 was similar, and TCR strength was inferred from TRB CDR3 properties. CXCR3-positive naive cells had TRB CDR3s that were more hydrophobic than CXCR3-negative naive cells had.

Input material: naive CXCR3+ CD8+ T cells from blood. The subset was: CD45RO-CCR7+CD27+CD95- naive CD8+ T cells expressing CXCR3 (TNR3+). The chain employs TRBV5-6 and TRBJ2-4. The source of this sequence is a human donor in good health. Some clones in this sample may be carry-over from other donors' samples. The CDR3 loop reads CASSEVENIQYF.